This TCR beta chain was sequenced during a study of CD8+ T cells in alopecia areata. General study results and limits: Scalp samples also yield sequences from resident alphabeta T cells of normal skin. It was less clear whether patients shared TCRs than it was in mice, possibly because of HLA.

The CDR3 is 15 amino acids. Germline assignment: CDR1 SGHTA and CDR2 FQGTGA. V was trimmed by 5 bases and J by 7 bases, leaving 18 bases between them. Lesional scalp punch biopsies and peripheral blood were collected from alopecia areata patients. Once RNA had been extracted, it was reverse transcribed into cDNA to act as the sequencing template. The table came from immunoSEQ multiplex PCR; TCRdb's copy has only in-frame clones and leaves some out. There are 100,000 to 150,000 clones in the sample; around two fifths occur only once, and 3% to 3.5% lies in the top ten. Note on this clone: The antigen remains undetermined.

The rearrangement uses TRBV7-3 and TRBJ2-1; D uncertain. The receptor was isolated from a human donor with alopecia areata. Sequenced material: CD4+ T cells sorted from blood. This CDR3 reads CASSPWGEPRNEQFF. In nucleotides, the CDR3 is TGTGCCAGCAGCCCATGGGGTGAACCTCGGAATGAGCAGTTCTTC.